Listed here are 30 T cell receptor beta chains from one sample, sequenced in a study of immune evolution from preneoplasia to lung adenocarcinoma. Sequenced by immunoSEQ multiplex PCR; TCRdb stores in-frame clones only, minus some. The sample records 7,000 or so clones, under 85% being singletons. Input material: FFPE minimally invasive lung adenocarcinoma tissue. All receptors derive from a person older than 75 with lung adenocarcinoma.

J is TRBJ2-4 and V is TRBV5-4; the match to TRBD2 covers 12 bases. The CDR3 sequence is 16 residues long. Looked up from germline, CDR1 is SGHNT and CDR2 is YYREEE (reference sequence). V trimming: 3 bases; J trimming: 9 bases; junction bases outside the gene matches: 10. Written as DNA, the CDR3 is TGTGCCAGCAGCTCCGGACTAGCGGGGACGGAAGGCATTCAGTACTTC. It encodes CASSSGLAGTEGIQYF.

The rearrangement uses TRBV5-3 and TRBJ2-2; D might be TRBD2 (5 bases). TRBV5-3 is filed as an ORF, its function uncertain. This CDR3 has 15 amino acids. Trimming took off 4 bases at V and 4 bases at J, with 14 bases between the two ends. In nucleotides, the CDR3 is TGTGCCAGAAGCCCGGACTCCGGAGGCACCGGGGAGCTGTTTTTT. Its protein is CARSPDSGGTGELFF.

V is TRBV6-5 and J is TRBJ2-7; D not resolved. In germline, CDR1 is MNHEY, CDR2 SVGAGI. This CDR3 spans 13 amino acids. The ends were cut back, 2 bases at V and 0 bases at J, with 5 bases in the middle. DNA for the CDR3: TGTGCCAGCAGTTACGGGGTCTCCTACGAGCAGTACTTC. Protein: CASSYGVSYEQYF.

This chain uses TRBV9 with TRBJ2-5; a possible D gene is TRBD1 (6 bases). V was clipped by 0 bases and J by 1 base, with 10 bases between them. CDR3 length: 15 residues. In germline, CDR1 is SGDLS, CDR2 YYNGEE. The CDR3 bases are TGTGCCAGCAGCGTAGCGCACAGGGCCCAAGAGACCCAGTACTTC. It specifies CASSVAHRAQETQYF.

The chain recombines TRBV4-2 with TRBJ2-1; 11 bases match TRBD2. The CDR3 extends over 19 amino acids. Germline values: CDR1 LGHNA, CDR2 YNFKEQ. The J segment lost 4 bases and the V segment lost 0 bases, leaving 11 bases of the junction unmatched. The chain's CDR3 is CASSQDPLLAGGEYNEQFF. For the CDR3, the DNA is TGTGCCAGCAGCCAAGATCCGCTTTTAGCGGGGGGGGAATACAATGAGCAGTTCTTC.

The CDR3 nucleotides read TGCGCCAGCAGCTTGAAGCCTCAAACCTACGAGCAGTACTTC. Protein sequence: CASSLKPQTYEQYF. This chain links TRBV5-1 with TRBJ2-7; D not resolved. Trimming took off 1 base at V and 2 bases at J, with 10 bases between the two ends. CDR1 is SGHRS, CDR2 YFSETQ, per germline. There are 14 residues in the CDR3.

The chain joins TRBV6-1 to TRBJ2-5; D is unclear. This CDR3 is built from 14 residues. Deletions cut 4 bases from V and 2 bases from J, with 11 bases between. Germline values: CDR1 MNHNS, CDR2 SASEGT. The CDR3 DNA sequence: TGTGCCAGCAGTGTCGTGGGGATACAAGAGACCCAGTACTTC. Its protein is CASSVVGIQETQYF.

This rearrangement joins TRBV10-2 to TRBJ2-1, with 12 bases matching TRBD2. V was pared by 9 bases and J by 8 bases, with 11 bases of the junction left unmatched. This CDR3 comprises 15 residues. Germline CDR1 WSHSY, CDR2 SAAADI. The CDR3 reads CASYQTSGSRDEQFF. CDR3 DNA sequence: TGCGCCAGTTACCAGACTAGCGGGAGTCGAGATGAGCAGTTCTTC.

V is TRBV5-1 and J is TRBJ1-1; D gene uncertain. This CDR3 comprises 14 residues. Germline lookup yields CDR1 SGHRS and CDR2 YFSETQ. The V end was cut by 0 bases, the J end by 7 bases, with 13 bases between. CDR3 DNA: TGCGCCAGCAGCTTGGAAAGGGAGCTTGGTGAAGCTTTCTTT. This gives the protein CASSLERELGEAFF.

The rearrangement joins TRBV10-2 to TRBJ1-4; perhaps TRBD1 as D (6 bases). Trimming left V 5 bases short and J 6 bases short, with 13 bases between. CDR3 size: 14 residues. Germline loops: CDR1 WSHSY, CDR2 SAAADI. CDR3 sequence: CASSLTGSDEKLFF. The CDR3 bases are TGCGCCAGCAGTCTTACAGGGAGTGATGAAAAACTGTTTTTT.

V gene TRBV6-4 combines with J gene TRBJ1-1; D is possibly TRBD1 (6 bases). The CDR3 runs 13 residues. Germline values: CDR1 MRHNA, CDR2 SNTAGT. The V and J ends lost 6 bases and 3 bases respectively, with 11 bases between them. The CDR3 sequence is CASRRTVDTEAFF. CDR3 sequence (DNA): TGTGCCAGCAGAAGGACAGTCGACACTGAAGCTTTCTTT.

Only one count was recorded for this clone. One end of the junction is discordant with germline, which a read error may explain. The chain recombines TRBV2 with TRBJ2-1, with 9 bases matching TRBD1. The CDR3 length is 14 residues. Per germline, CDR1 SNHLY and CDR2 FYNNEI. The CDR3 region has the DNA TGTGCTAGCAGACGGACAGGGGTGGGCAATGAGCAGTTCTTC. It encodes CASRRTGVGNEQFF.

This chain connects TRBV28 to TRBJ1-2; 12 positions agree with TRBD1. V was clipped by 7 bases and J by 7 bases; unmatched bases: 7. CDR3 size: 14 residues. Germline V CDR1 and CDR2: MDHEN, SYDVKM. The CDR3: CASTLGQGASGYTF. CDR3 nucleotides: TGTGCCAGCACCCTGGGACAGGGGGCGAGTGGCTACACCTTC.

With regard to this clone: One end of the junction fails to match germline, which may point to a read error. CDR3 sequence reads: CASTYEQYF. As DNA, the CDR3 is TGTGCTAGCACGTACGAGCAGTACTTC. The rearrangement links TRBV7-7 to TRBJ2-7, with D hard to call. The CDR3 sequence is 9 residues long. The germline gives CDR1 SSHAT, CDR2 FNYEAQ (reference sequence).

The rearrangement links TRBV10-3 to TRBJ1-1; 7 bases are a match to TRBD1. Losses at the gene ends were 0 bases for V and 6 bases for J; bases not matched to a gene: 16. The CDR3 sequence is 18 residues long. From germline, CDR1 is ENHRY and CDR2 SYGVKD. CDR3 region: CAISESGRGKAARSEAFF. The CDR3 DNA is TGTGCCATCAGTGAGTCGGGCAGGGGGAAGGCGGCCCGGTCTGAAGCTTTCTTT.

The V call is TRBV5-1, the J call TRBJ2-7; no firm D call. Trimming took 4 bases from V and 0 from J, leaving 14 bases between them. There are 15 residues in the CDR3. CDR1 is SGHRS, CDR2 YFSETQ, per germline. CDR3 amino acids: CASSLMPQGSYEQYF. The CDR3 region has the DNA TGCGCCAGCAGCCTTATGCCTCAAGGCTCCTACGAGCAGTACTTC.

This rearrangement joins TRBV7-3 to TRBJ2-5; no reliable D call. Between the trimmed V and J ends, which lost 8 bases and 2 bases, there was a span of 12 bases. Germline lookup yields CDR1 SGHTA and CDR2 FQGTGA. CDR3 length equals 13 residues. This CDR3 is CASGTGPQETQYF. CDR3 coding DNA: TGTGCCAGCGGAACGGGTCCTCAAGAGACCCAGTACTTC.

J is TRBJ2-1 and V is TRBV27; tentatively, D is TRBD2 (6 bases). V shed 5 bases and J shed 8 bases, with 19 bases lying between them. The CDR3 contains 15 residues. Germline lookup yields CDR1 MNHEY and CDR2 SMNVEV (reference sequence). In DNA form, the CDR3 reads TGTGCCAGCAGTCCCCAGGACTATGTCGGCGATGAGCAGTTCTTC. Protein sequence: CASSPQDYVGDEQFF.

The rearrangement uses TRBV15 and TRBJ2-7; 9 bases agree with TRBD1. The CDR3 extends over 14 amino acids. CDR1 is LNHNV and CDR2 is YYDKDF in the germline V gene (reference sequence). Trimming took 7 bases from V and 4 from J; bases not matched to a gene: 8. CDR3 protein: CATKPDRGPYEQYF. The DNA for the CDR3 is TGTGCCACCAAACCGGACAGGGGCCCTTACGAGCAGTACTTC.

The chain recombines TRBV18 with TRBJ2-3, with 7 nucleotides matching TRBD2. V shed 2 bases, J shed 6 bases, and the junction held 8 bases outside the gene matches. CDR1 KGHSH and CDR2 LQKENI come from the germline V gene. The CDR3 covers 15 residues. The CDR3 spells CASSPSQRGMDTQYF. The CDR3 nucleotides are TGTGCCAGCTCACCAAGCCAGCGGGGAATGGATACGCAGTATTTT. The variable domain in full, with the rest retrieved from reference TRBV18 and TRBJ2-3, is NAGVMQNPRHLVRRRGQEARLRCSPMKGHSHVYWYRQLPEEGLKFMVYLQKENIIDESGMPKERFSAEFPKEGPSILRIQQVVRGDSAAYFCASSPSQRGMDTQYFGPGTRLTVL.

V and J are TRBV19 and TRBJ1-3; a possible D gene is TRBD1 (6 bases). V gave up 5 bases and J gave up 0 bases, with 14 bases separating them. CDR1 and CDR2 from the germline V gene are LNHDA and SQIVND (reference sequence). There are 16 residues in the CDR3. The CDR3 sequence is CASSGVDRTSGNTIYF. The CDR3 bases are TGTGCCAGTAGTGGGGTAGACAGGACCTCTGGAAACACCATATATTTT.

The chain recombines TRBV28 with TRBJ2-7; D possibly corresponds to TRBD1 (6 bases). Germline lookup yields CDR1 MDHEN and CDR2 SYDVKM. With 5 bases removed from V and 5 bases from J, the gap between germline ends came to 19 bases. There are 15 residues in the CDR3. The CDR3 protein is CASSPALGGLHEQYF. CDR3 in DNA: TGTGCCAGCAGTCCCGCCTTAGGGGGATTGCACGAGCAGTACTTC.

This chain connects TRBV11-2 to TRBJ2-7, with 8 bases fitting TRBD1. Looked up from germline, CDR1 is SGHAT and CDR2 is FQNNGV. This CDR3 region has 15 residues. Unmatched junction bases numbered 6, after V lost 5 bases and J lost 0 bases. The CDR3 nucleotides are TGTGCCAGCAGCCTGGGACAGGCGAACTCCTACGAGCAGTACTTC. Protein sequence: CASSLGQANSYEQYF.

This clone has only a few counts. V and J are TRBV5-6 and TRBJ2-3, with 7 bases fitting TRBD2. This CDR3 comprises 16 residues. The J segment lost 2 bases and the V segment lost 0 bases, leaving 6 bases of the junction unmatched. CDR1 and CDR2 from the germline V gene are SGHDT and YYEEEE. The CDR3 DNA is TGTGCCAGCAGCTTGGTGAGCGGGGCGGCCACAGATACGCAGTATTTT. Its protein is CASSLVSGAATDTQYF.

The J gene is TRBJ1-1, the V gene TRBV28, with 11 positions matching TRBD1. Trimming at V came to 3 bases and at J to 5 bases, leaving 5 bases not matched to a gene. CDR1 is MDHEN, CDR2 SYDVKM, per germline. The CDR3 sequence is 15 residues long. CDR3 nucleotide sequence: TGTGCCAGCAGTTTGGGGGACAGGGGGGTGACTGAAGCTTTCTTT. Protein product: CASSLGDRGVTEAFF. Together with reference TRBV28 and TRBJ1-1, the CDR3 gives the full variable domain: DVKVTQSSRYLVKRTGEKVFLECVQDMDHENMFWYRQDPGLGLRLIYFSYDVKMKEKGDIPEGYSVSREKKERFSLILESASTNQTSMYLCASSLGDRGVTEAFFGQGTRLTVV.

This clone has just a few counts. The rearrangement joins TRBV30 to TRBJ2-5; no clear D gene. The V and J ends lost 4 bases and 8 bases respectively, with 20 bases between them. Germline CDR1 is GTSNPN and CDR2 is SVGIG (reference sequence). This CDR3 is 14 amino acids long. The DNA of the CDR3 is TGTGCCTGGAATGACGGAGCCTCTCGTGCCACCCAGTACTTC. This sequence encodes CAWNDGASRATQYF.

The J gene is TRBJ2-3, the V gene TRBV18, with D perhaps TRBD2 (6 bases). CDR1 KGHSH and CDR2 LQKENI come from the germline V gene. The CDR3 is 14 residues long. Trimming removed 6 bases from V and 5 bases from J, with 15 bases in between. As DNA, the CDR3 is TGTGCCAGCTCCTGGGGAGGCCTAAGAGATACGCAGTATTTT. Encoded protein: CASSWGGLRDTQYF. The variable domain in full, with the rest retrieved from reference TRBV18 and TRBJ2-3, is NAGVMQNPRHLVRRRGQEARLRCSPMKGHSHVYWYRQLPEEGLKFMVYLQKENIIDESGMPKERFSAEFPKEGPSILRIQQVVRGDSAAYFCASSWGGLRDTQYFGPGTRLTVL.

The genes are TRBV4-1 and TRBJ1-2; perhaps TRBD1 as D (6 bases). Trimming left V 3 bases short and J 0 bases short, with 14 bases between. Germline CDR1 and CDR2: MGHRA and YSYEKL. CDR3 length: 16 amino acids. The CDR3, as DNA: TGCGCCAGCAGCCATCTTACAGGGCAATCTAACTATGGCTACACCTTC. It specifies CASSHLTGQSNYGYTF.

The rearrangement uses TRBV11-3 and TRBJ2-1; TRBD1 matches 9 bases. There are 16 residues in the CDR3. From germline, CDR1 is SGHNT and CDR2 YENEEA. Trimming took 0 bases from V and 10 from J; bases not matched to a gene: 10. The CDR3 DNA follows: TGTGCCAGCAGCTTAGACGGGGGGACAGGGTCCGGGGAGCAGTTCTTC. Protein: CASSLDGGTGSGEQFF.

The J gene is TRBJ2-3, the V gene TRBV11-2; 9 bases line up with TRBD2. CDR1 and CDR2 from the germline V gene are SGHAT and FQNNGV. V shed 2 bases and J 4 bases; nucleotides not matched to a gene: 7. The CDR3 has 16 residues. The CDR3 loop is CASSLWASGEADTQYF. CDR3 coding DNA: TGTGCCAGCAGCTTATGGGCTAGCGGGGAAGCAGATACGCAGTATTTT.